A single sample is the source of the 2 T cell receptor beta chains below, sequenced in a study of blood T cell repertoires in COVID-19. The assay was immunoSEQ multiplex PCR, and TCRdb's table has in-frame clones only and misses some. The sample has 80,000 to 95,000 clones, 85% seen once. Sequenced input: peripheral blood. Source of these receptors: a man older than 75 with acute or convalescent COVID-19.

The chain recombines TRBV9 with TRBJ2-5; D unresolved. The CDR3 covers 14 residues. Trimming left V 1 base short and J 4 bases short, with 11 bases between. Germline loops: CDR1 SGDLS, CDR2 YYNGEE. Here the CDR3 reads CASSVLEVSETQYF. CDR3 nucleotides: TGTGCCAGCAGCGTACTCGAGGTGTCAGAGACCCAGTACTTC.

The chain links TRBV29-1 to TRBJ2-5; D may be TRBD1 (5 bases). The CDR3 contains 13 residues. The germline V gene has CDR1 SQVTM and CDR2 ANQGSEA. Trimming pared 1 base from V and 1 base from J, leaving 7 bases between. DNA for the CDR3: TGCAGCGTTGAAGGGGGCCCCCAAGAGACCCAGTACTTC. Translating it yields CSVEGGPQETQYF.